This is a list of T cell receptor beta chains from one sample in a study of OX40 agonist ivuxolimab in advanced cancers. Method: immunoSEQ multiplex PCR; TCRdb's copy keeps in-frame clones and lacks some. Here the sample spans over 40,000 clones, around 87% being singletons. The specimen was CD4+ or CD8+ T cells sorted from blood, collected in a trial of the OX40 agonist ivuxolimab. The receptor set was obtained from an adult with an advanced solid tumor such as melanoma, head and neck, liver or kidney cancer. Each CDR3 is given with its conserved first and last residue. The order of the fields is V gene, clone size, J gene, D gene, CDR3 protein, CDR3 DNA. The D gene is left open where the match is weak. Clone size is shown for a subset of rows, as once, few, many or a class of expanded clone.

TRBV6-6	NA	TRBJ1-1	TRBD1	CASRTGAEAFF	TGTGCCAGCCGTACAGGGGCTGAAGCTTTCTTT
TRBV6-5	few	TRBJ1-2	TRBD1	CASRPGQAFGYTF	TGTGCCAGCAGGCCGGGACAGGCCTTTGGCTACACCTTC
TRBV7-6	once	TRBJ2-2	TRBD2	CASIQRLAGGPPGELFF	TGTGCCAGCATCCAGAGACTAGCGGGAGGCCCTCCCGGGGAGCTGTTTTTT
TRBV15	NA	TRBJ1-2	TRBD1	CATSRSFGTGGYGYTF	TGTGCCACCAGCAGATCCTTCGGGACAGGAGGCTATGGCTACACCTTC
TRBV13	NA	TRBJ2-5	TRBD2	CASSLNRGGQETQYF	TGTGCCAGCAGCTTAAACCGGGGGGGACAAGAGACCCAGTACTTC
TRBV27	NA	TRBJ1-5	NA	CASSLGGRQPQHF	TGTGCCAGCAGTTTGGGGGGGAGACAGCCCCAGCATTTT
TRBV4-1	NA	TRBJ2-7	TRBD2	CASSQEAFVTGGRYEQYF	TGCGCCAGCAGCCAAGAAGCTTTTGTGACGGGAGGGCGGTACGAGCAGTACTTC
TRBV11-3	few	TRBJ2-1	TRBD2	CASSSVTSVAYNEQFF	TGTGCCAGCAGCTCTGTGACTAGCGTGGCGTACAATGAGCAGTTCTTC
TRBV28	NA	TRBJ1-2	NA	CASTVGGAYGYTF	TGTGCCAGCACCGTCGGTGGAGCCTATGGCTACACCTTC
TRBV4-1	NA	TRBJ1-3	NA	CASSLTYRSGNTIYF	TGCGCCAGCAGCTTGACATATCGCTCTGGAAACACCATATATTTT
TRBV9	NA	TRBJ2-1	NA	CASSVEQNSYNEQFF	TGTGCCAGCAGCGTAGAACAGAACTCCTACAATGAGCAGTTCTTC
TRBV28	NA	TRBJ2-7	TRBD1	CASSLGDRYTYEQYF	TGTGCCAGCAGTTTAGGGGACAGGTACACCTACGAGCAGTACTTC
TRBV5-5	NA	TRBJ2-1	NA	CASSLVGVGSYNEQFF	TGTGCCAGCAGCTTGGTAGGGGTGGGATCCTACAATGAGCAGTTCTTC
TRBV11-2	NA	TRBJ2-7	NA	CASSFVKNEQYF	TGTGCCAGCAGCTTCGTGAAGAACGAGCAGTACTTC
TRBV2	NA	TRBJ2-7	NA	CASRADSNSYEQYF	TGTGCCAGCAGGGCCGACAGTAACTCCTACGAGCAGTACTTC
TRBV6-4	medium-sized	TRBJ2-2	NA	CASSERGGDTGELFF	TGTGCCAGCAGTGAGAGGGGGGGGGACACCGGGGAGCTGTTTTTT
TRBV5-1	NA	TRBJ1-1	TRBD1	CASSHKADRGLRNTEAFF	TGCGCCAGCAGCCACAAAGCTGACAGGGGGCTACGGAACACTGAAGCTTTCTTT
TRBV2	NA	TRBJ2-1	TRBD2	CASSEELAGANEQFF	TGTGCCAGCAGTGAAGAACTAGCGGGAGCCAATGAGCAGTTCTTC
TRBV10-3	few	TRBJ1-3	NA	CAISGYRRSHSGNTIYF	TGTGCCATCAGTGGGTACAGGCGATCCCACTCTGGAAACACCATATATTTT
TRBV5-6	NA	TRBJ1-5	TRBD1	CASSLVTGTGDQPQHF	TGTGCCAGCAGCTTGGTGACCGGGACAGGGGATCAGCCCCAGCATTTT
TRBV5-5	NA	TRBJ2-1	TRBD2	CASSLVSSGRPNEQFF	TGTGCCAGCAGCTTGGTGTCTAGCGGGAGGCCCAATGAGCAGTTCTTC
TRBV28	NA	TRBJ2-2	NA	CASSWAARNTGELFF	TGTGCCAGCAGTTGGGCGGCTAGGAACACCGGGGAGCTGTTTTTT
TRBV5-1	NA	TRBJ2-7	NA	CASSHGEEQYF	TGCGCCAGCAGTCATGGCGAGGAGCAGTACTTC
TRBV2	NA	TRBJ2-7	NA	CASRRDTSYEQYF	TGTGCCAGCAGGCGGGACACCTCCTACGAGCAGTACTTC
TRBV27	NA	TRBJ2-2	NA	CASAPSRPGELFF	TGTGCCAGCGCCCCCTCCAGGCCCGGGGAGCTGTTTTTT
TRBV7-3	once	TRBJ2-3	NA	CASSRNTDTQYF	TGTGCCAGCAGCCGGAACACAGATACGCAGTATTTT
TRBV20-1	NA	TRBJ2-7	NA	CSARGDEQYF	TGCAGTGCTAGAGGGGACGAGCAGTACTTC
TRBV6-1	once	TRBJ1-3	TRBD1	CASIQGAGGNTIYF	TGTGCCAGCATCCAGGGGGCGGGGGGAAACACCATATATTTT
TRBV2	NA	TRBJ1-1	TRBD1	CASSPPLGQGKMNTEAFF	TGTGCCAGCAGCCCCCCTCTGGGACAGGGAAAAATGAACACTGAAGCTTTCTTT
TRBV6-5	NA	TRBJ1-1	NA	CASSLSRNTEAFF	TGTGCCAGCAGTTTATCTAGGAACACTGAAGCTTTCTTT
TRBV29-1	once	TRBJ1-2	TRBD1	CSVVGTGKGYTF	TGCAGCGTTGTCGGGACAGGGAAGGGCTACACCTTC
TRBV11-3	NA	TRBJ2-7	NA	CASGSSSYEQYF	TGTGCCAGCGGGTCCTCCTCCTACGAGCAGTACTTC
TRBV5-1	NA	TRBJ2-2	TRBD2	CASSLGAGAYGQLFF	TGCGCCAGCAGCTTGGGAGCGGGAGCTTACGGGCAGCTGTTTTTT
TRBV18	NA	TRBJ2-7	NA	CASSLSADEQYF	TGTGCCAGCTCCCTGTCTGCGGACGAGCAGTACTTC
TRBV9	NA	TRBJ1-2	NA	CASSPIERDRFIRYTF	TGTGCCAGCAGCCCCATAGAAAGGGACCGCTTTATACGCTACACCTTC
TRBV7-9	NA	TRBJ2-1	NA	CASSPLAGMTYNEQFF	TGTGCCAGCAGCCCTTTGGCAGGGATGACCTACAATGAGCAGTTCTTC
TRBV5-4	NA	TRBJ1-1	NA	CASSPSREWTEAFF	TGTGCCAGCAGCCCCAGCAGGGAATGGACTGAAGCTTTCTTT